The 19 T cell receptor beta chains listed next were all sequenced from one sample in a study of early T cells in non-severe SARS-CoV-2 infection. TCRdb recomputed calls from the 5' RACE reads with MiXCR, one row per CDR3 protein. The table has under 50,000 distinct CDR3 sequences, approximately 4.1% seen once. Sequencing was carried out using whole blood. The receptors were gathered from an adult who was a healthcare worker with PCR-confirmed SARS-CoV-2 infection or an uninfected control (not recorded which).

V is TRBV6-5 and J is TRBJ1-5; D gene unclear. V was pared by 5 bases and J by 4 bases, with 9 bases between. The CDR3 is made up of 13 amino acids. Germline V gene data show CDR1 as MNHEY and CDR2 as SVGAGI. The CDR3 coding sequence is TGTGCCAGCAGTCCCGCCGGGAATCAGCCCCAGCATTTT. This encodes CASSPAGNQPQHF.

There are many counts of this clonotype. The rearrangement links TRBV10-3 to TRBJ2-7, with unresolved D. The ends were cut back, 3 bases at V and 0 bases at J, with 9 bases in the middle. The CDR3 covers 14 residues. From germline, CDR1 is ENHRY and CDR2 SYGVKD. The CDR3 DNA follows: TGTGCCATCAGTGACCGTGGCACCTCCTACGAGCAGTACTTC. Translated: CAISDRGTSYEQYF.

This clonotype was observed at least ten times. The chain has TRBV7-9 and TRBJ2-7; tentative D call: TRBD2 (5 bases). The length of the CDR3 is 15 residues. Trimming shortened V by 0 bases and J by 3 bases, and 12 bases separated the two germline ends. Germline-derived CDR1 and CDR2 are SEHNR and FQNEAQ (reference sequence). CDR3 region: CASSLAYGLDYEQYF. The CDR3 region has the DNA TGTGCCAGCAGCTTAGCGTATGGACTCGACTACGAGCAGTACTTC. The full variable domain, its missing parts supplied by reference TRBV7-9 and TRBJ2-7, is DTGVSQNPRHKITKRGQNVTFRCDPISEHNRLYWYRQTLGQGPEFLTYFQNEAQLEKSRLLSDRFSAERPKGSFSTLEIQRTEQGDSAMYLCASSLAYGLDYEQYFGPGTRLTVT.

Ten or more counts support this clonotype. The chain has TRBV5-1 and TRBJ2-7; either TRBD1 or TRBD2 may fit D (5 bases each). Germline CDR1 and CDR2: SGHRS and YFSETQ. Trimming shortened V by 0 bases and J by 5 bases, and 15 bases separated the two germline ends. This CDR3 is 15 amino acids long. In DNA, the CDR3 is TGCGCCAGCAGCTTGGGGGACCCCATGCTCGACGAGCAGTACTTC. Its protein is CASSLGDPMLDEQYF.

This clonotype was found many times. The genes are TRBV2 and TRBJ2-7, with TRBD1 identical over 10 bases. The CDR3 runs to 16 residues. The germline gives CDR1 SNHLY, CDR2 FYNNEI. V lost 4 bases to trimming and J lost 3 bases; unmatched junction nucleotides: 9. This CDR3 reads CASSVEGTGAGYEQYF. DNA for the CDR3: TGTGCCAGCAGTGTTGAAGGGACAGGGGCGGGCTACGAGCAGTACTTC.

This clonotype was detected ten times or more. This chain links TRBV7-2 with TRBJ1-3; D is undetermined. This CDR3 is 16 amino acids long. The germline V gene has CDR1 SGHTA and CDR2 FQGNSA. With 7 bases removed from V and 0 bases from J, the gap between germline ends came to 16 bases. The CDR3 DNA reads as TGTGCCAGCACCCACTGGGCATCCGGCTCTGGAAACACCATATATTTT. Translated, it gives CASTHWASGSGNTIYF.

This clonotype was observed a handful of times. The rearrangement joins TRBV20-1 to TRBJ2-7; D remains ambiguous. Trimming removed 3 bases from V and 0 bases from J, with 15 bases in between. This CDR3 comprises 15 residues. CDR1 is DFQATT, CDR2 SNEGSKA, per germline (reference sequence). The CDR3 protein is CSASSGGSSSYEQYF. In nucleotides, the CDR3 is TGCAGTGCTAGTTCCGGTGGTAGTTCCTCCTACGAGCAGTACTTC.

This clonotype was recorded a few times. This chain joins TRBV20-1 and TRBJ1-2, with a possible D match to TRBD1 (5 bases). The CDR3 loop spans 11 amino acids. The V end was cut by 6 bases, the J end by 4 bases, with 9 bases between. The V gene's germline CDR1 is DFQATT and CDR2 SNEGSKA (reference sequence). The CDR3 spells CSARDFYGYTF. The CDR3 region has the DNA TGCAGTGCCAGGGACTTCTATGGCTACACCTTC.

The chain links TRBV20-1 to TRBJ2-3; 9 nucleotides match TRBD2. The CDR3 covers 15 residues. Looked up from germline, CDR1 is DFQATT and CDR2 is SNEGSKA (reference sequence). Trimming removed 1 base from V and 6 bases from J; junction bases left unmatched: 8. The CDR3 DNA reads as TGCAGTGCTAGAGTGCTAGCGGGATCCCCCGATACGCAGTATTTT. The encoded protein is CSARVLAGSPDTQYF.

This clonotype was seen many times. The chain recombines TRBV10-3 with TRBJ1-5, with D unresolved. This CDR3 has 13 residues. V shed 3 bases and J shed 4 bases, with 7 bases lying between them. The germline CDR1 and CDR2 sequences are ENHRY and SYGVKD. Here the CDR3 DNA reads TGTGCCATCAGTGACCGGCTTAATCAGCCCCAGCATTTT. Amino acid sequence: CAISDRLNQPQHF.

In its sample, this clonotype was seen many times. The DNA of the CDR3 is TGCAGTGCGAGGACAGGCAACTATGGCTACACCTTC. Its protein product is CSARTGNYGYTF. The chain is built from TRBV20-1 and TRBJ1-2; the match to TRBD1 covers 7 bases. This CDR3 comprises 12 residues. The germline gives CDR1 DFQATT, CDR2 SNEGSKA (reference sequence). V lost 6 bases to trimming and J lost 2 bases; unmatched junction nucleotides: 3.

This clonotype appeared many times. This chain links TRBV7-6 with TRBJ2-5; the match to TRBD2 covers 10 bases. CDR1 SGHVS and CDR2 FNYEAQ come from the germline V gene. J was trimmed by 2 bases and V by 6 bases; bases with no gene match: 9. The CDR3 extends over 16 amino acids. CDR3 loop: CASSLATSGAQETQYF. In DNA, the CDR3 is TGTGCCAGCAGTCTAGCAACTAGCGGGGCTCAAGAGACCCAGTACTTC.

Ten or more counts support this clonotype. The chain couples TRBV4-1 to TRBJ1-6, with no clear D. The CDR3 loop spans 15 amino acids. Trimming stripped 3 bases from V and 7 bases from J, with 13 bases between. Germline loops: CDR1 MGHRA, CDR2 YSYEKL. The CDR3 coding sequence is TGCGCCAGCAGCCATCGACACGGCTTGAATTCACCCCTCCACTTT. Translated: CASSHRHGLNSPLHF.

There are many counts of this clonotype. For the CDR3, the DNA is TGTGCCAGCGGCCATACCAAAAACATTCAGTACTTC. Translated, it gives CASGHTKNIQYF. V gene TRBV7-2 combines with J gene TRBJ2-4; D is unclear. The V gene's germline CDR1 is SGHTA and CDR2 FQGNSA. CDR3 length: 12 residues. With 8 bases removed from V and 2 bases from J, the gap between germline ends came to 7 bases.

A few counts support this clonotype. The gene calls are TRBV29-1 and TRBJ2-5; D remains unclear. This CDR3 region has 15 residues. The V end was cut by 0 bases, the J end by 2 bases, with 13 bases between. Germline CDR1 is SQVTM and CDR2 is ANQGSEA. CDR3 amino acids: CSVEEGRLRQETQYF. The CDR3 nucleotides read TGCAGCGTTGAAGAGGGCAGACTGAGACAAGAGACCCAGTACTTC.

This clonotype was seen ten or more times. V and J are TRBV5-1 and TRBJ2-5; D is ambiguous. The CDR3 consists of 14 residues. The V end was cut by 1 base, the J end by 1 base, with 8 bases between. The V gene's germline CDR1 is SGHRS and CDR2 YFSETQ. CDR3 bases: TGCGCCAGCAGCTTGACGCACAGCCAAGAGACCCAGTACTTC. This codes for CASSLTHSQETQYF.

This clonotype was counted a few times. This chain uses TRBV20-1 with TRBJ1-1; 7 bases map to TRBD1. CDR1 is DFQATT, CDR2 SNEGSKA, per germline (reference sequence). J was trimmed by 11 bases and V by 4 bases; bases with no gene match: 10. This CDR3 spans 12 amino acids. DNA of the CDR3: TGCAGTGCTAACCCCTCAGGGGGGGTTGCTTTCTTT. This gives the protein CSANPSGGVAFF.

The gene calls are TRBV7-8 and TRBJ2-2, with 9 bases lining up with TRBD2. Germline V gene sequence: CDR1 SGHVS, CDR2 FQNEAQ. This CDR3 is built from 15 residues. V shed 5 bases and J 4 bases; nucleotides not matched to a gene: 5. The CDR3 is CASSKTSGITGELFF. DNA of the CDR3: TGTGCCAGCAGCAAGACTAGCGGAATCACCGGGGAGCTGTTTTTT. Filled out from reference TRBV7-8 and TRBJ2-2, the complete variable domain reads GAGVSQSPRYKVAKRGQDVALRCDPISGHVSLFWYQQALGQGPEFLTYFQNEAQLDKSGLPSDRFFAERPEGSVSTLKIQRTQQEDSAVYLCASSKTSGITGELFFGEGSRLTVL.

This clonotype was picked up many times. The chain uses TRBV11-2 and TRBJ2-1; D not certain. Per germline, CDR1 SGHAT and CDR2 FQNNGV. Trimming took off 6 bases at V and 4 bases at J, with 22 bases between the two ends. The CDR3 is made up of 17 amino acids. The CDR3 loop reads CASRQPFLGRQYNEQFF. CDR3 nucleotides: TGTGCCAGCAGGCAACCCTTTTTGGGCAGGCAGTACAATGAGCAGTTCTTC. The full variable domain, with the rest looked up from reference TRBV11-2 and TRBJ2-1, is EAGVAQSPRYKIIEKRQSVAFWCNPISGHATLYWYQQILGQGPKLLIQFQNNGVVDDSQLPKDRFSAERLKGVDSTLKIQPAKLEDSAVYLCASRQPFLGRQYNEQFFGPGTRLTVL.